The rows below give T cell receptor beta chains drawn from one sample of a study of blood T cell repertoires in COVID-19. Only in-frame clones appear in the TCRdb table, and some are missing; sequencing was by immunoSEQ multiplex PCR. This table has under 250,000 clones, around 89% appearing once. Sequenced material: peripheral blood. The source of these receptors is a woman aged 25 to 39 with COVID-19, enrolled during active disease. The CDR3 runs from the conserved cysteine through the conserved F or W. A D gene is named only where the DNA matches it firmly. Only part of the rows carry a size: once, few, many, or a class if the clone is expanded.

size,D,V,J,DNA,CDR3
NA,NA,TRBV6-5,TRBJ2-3,TGTGCCAGCACGGGTGAAGCACCCCTGGATACGCAGTATTTT,CASTGEAPLDTQYF
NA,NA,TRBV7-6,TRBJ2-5,TGTGCCAGCAGCTTAATGGTCCTGGGCCGGGGGACAGCCAAAGAGACCCAGTACTTC,CASSLMVLGRGTAKETQYF
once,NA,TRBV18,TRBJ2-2,TGTGCCAGCTCACCGGGACAAACGAACACCGGGGAGCTGTTTTTT,CASSPGQTNTGELFF
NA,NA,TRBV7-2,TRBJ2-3,TGTGCCAGCAGCCCACGACAGGGCGGGAACACAGATACGCAGTATTTT,CASSPRQGGNTDTQYF
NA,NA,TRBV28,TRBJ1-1,TGTGCCAGCAGTCCCTACGGACGGCGGGGGACCACTGAAGCTTTCTTT,CASSPYGRRGTTEAFF
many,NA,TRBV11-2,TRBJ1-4,TGTGCCAGCAGCTTACAGGGGTATGAAAAACTGTTTTTT,CASSLQGYEKLFF
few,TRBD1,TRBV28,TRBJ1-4,TGTGCCAGCAGCTCAGGTGCCGGGACAGGGCTTGAAAAACTGTTTTTT,CASSSGAGTGLEKLFF
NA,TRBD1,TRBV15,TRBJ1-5,TGTGCCACCAGCAGAGGCTTGGGACAGGGGAATCAGCCCCAGCATTTT,CATSRGLGQGNQPQHF
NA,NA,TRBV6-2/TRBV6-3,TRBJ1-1,TGTGCCAGCAGTTCTCTGGGACAAGCGAACACTGAAGCTTTCTTT,CASSSLGQANTEAFF
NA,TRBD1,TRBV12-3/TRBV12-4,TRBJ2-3,TGTGCCAGCAGTCCCCGGACAGGGCAAACGCAGTATTTT,CASSPRTGQTQYF
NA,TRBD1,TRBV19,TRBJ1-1,TGTGCCAGTAGTGGGCGGACAGGCAACACTGAAGCTTTCTTT,CASSGRTGNTEAFF
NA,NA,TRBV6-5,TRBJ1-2,TGTGCCAGCGTTAGGGGTCCAAACTATGGCTACACCTTC,CASVRGPNYGYTF
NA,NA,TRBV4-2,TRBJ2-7,TGTGCCAGCAGCCGCGGAATAGCGGAACCTCTAGGCGAGCAGTACTTC,CASSRGIAEPLGEQYF
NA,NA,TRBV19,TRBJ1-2,TGTGCCAGTAGTACCAGGGACTATGGCTACACCTTC,CASSTRDYGYTF
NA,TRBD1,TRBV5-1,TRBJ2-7,TGCGCCAGCAGCTTGAGGACAGGGGCGTCCTACGAGCAGTACTTC,CASSLRTGASYEQYF
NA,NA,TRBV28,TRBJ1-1,TGTGCCAGCGAAGCCGGACAGTTGGCTTTCTTT,CASEAGQLAFF
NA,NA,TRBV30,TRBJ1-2,TGTGCCTGGATGCCCGGGTATGGCTACACCTTC,CAWMPGYGYTF
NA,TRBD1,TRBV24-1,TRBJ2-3,TGTGCCACCAGTGACCGCGCCCCGGACAGGGGGCACACAGATACGCAGTATTTT,CATSDRAPDRGHTDTQYF
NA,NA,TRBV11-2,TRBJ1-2,TGTGCCAGCAGCTTAGATTTCAGGGGTGTTCGCTATGGCTACACCTTC,CASSLDFRGVRYGYTF
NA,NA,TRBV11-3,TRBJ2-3,TGTGCCAGCGCCACATCCGGGGCCGCGGGGACAGATACGCAGTATTTT,CASATSGAAGTDTQYF
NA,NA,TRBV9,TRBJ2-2,TGTGCCAGCAGCACCCCTCGCGGGGGCCTACCCGGGGAGCTGTTTTTT,CASSTPRGGLPGELFF
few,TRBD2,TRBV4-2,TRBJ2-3,TGTGCCAGCAGCCCGGGGGGTAGGGTGACTTACGATACGCAGTATTTT,CASSPGGRVTYDTQYF
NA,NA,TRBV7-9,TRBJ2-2,TGTGCCAGCAGCTCGGGACAAAACACCGGGGAGCTGTTTTTT,CASSSGQNTGELFF
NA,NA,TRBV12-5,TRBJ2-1,TGTGCTAGTGGTTTGGCAGATAATCTTCGCTGGGGGCCCTCCTACAATGAGCAGTTCTTC,CASGLADNLRWGPSYNEQFF
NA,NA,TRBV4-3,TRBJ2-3,TGCGCCAGCAGCCAACGAGGCGGGGCCACTAGAGATACGCAGTATTTT,CASSQRGGATRDTQYF
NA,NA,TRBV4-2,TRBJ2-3,TGTGCCAGCAGCCAGACCGGGACTCCCACAGATACGCAGTATTTT,CASSQTGTPTDTQYF
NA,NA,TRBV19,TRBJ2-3,TGTGCCAGTAGTATAGAGGGCAGGGGCACAGATACGCAGTATTTT,CASSIEGRGTDTQYF
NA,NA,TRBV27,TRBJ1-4,TGTGCCAGCAGTCTATACCCCCGGGGGGCGGGTGAAAAACTGTTTTTT,CASSLYPRGAGEKLFF
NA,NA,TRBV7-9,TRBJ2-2,TGTGCCAGCAGCCAGTCCCTTTGGGAGAAGCTTACCGGGGAGCTGTTTTTT,CASSQSLWEKLTGELFF
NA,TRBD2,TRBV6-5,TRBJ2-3,TGTGCCAGCAGAGTTAGCGGGAGGGTGGGAGATACGCAGTATTTT,CASRVSGRVGDTQYF
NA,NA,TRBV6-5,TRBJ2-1,TGTGCCACCTTCAGGGCTAGTGACAATGAGCAGTTCTTC,CATFRASDNEQFF
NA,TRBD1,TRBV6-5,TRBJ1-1,TGTGCCAGCAGCCCCGACAGGGGCGCTGAAGCTTTCTTT,CASSPDRGAEAFF